This TCR beta chain originates from a study of cytomegalovirus exposure and HLA in healthy donors. The PCR employed 60 Vbeta primers together with 13 Jbeta primers. Produced via immunoSEQ multiplex PCR; TCRdb's table is partial and in-frame only. The repertoire holds some 140,000 clones, less than 85% seen once, with about 10% in the top ten. Trimming removed 3 bases from V and 8 bases from J, with 13 bases in between. CDR1 is LGHNA, CDR2 YNFKEQ, per germline. The length of the CDR3 is 14 residues. The V call is TRBV4-2, the J call TRBJ1-4, with no clear D. The sequenced material came from PBMCs. The source is a woman aged 50 to 60 in good health and CMV-seropositive. The CDR3 protein is CASSQVVIEEKLFF. CDR3 nucleotide sequence: TGTGCCAGCAGCCAGGTCGTAATTGAGGAAAAACTGTTTTTT.